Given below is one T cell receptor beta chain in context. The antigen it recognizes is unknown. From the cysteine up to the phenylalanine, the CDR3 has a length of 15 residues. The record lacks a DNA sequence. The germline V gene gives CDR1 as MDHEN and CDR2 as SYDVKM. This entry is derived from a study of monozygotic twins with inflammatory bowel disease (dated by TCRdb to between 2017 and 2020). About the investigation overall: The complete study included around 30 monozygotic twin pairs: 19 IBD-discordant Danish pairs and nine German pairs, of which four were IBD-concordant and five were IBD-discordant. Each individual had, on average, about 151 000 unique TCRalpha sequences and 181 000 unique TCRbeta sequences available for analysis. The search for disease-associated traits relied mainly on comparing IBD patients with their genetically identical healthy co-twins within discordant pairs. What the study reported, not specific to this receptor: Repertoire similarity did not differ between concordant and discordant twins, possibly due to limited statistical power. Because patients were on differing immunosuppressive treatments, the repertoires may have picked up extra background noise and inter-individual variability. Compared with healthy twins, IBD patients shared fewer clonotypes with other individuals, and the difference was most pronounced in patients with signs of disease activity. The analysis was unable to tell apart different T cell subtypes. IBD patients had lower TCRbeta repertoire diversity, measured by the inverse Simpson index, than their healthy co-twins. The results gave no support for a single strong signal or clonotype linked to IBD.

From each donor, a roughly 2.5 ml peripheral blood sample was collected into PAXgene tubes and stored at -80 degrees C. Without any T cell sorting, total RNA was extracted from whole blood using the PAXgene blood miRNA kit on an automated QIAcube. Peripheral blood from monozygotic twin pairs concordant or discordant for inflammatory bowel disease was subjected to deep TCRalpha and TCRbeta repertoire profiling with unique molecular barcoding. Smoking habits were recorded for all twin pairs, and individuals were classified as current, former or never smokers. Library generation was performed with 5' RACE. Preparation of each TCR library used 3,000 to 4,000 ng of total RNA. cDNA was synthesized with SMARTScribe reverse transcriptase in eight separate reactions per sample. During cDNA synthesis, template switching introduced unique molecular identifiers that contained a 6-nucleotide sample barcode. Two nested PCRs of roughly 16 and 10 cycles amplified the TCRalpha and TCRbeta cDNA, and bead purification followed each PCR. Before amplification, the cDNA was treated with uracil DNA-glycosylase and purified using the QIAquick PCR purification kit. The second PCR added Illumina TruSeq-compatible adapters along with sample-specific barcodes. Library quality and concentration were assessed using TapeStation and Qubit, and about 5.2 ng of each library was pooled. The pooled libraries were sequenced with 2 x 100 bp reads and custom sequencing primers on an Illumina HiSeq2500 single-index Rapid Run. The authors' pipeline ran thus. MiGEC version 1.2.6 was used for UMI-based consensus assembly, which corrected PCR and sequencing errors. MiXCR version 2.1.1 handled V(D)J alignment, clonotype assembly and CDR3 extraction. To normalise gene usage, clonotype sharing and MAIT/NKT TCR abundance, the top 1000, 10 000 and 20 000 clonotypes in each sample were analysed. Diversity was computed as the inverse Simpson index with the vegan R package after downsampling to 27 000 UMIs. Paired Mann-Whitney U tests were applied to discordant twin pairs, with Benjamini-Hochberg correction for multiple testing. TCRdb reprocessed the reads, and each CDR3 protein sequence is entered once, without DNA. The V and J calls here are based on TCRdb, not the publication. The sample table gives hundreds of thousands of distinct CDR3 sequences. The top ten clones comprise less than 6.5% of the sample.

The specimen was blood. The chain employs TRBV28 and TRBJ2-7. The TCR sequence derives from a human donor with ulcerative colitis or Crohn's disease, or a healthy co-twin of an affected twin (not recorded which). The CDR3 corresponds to CASSLFSRTSYEQYF.